This T cell receptor (beta chain) was captured in a study of blood T cells in healthy people across ages. This clonotype was observed a single time. Its antigen is still unknown. The junction shows a germline mismatch at one end, possibly a read error. Primed by a sample-barcoded 5' primer and a J-beta primer mix, a second PCR proceeded for roughly 7 to 11 cycles. Template switching added a 12-random-nucleotide identifier to every cDNA molecule. MiXCR, run by TCRdb on the 5' RACE reads, gives a single entry per CDR3 protein. The table includes approximately 960,000 distinct CDR3 sequences, roughly 29% detected once. The CDR3 has 14 amino acids. Germline values: CDR1 MGHRA, CDR2 YSYEKL. Study outcomes and limitations: The recorded TCR beta diversity per million T cells decreased in a roughly linear manner with age.

These same data were also listed under a study on T cells of mothers and their children.

The material sequenced was blood. This TCR came from a woman aged 40-49 years in good health. The chain combines TRBV4-1 with TRBJ1-2; perhaps TRBD1 as D (5 bases). CDR3 loop: CASSQAGYSGGYIF. The CDR3 nucleotides read TGCGCCAGCAGCCAAGCAGGGTACAGTGGTGGCTACATCTTC.